This TCR beta chain is drawn from a study of naive and memory T cell subsets. Study outcomes and limitations: In CD4 and CD8 cells, diversity dropped from naive through EMRA. A clonotype means one alpha or beta sequence, not an alpha/beta pair.

A word on this clonotype: Its antigen is still unknown. It may be a read error: a sequence one base away is much more abundant.

The ends lost 0 bases at V and 6 bases at J; junction bases unmatched: 15. Looked up from germline, CDR1 is MNHEY and CDR2 is SVGEGT. The CDR3 length is 18 residues. The beta constant-region primer was an equimolar mix of two oligonucleotides covering TRBC1 and TRBC2. The ligated cDNA underwent four PCR rounds using SP2 and nested alpha and beta constant-region primers. TCRdb reanalysed the UMI-ligation and nested PCR reads using MiXCR and keeps one entry per CDR3 protein. The data hold about 23,000 distinct CDR3 sequences, with over 7% observed a single time. Cells stained for CD3, CD4, CD8, CD45RA and CD27 were sorted into four subsets.

Sequenced input: central memory CD8+ T cells from blood. This receptor was obtained from a human donor in good health. The chain uses TRBV6-2 or TRBV6-3 and TRBJ2-3; 7 positions agree with TRBD1. This CDR3 is CASSYSALFGLDRDTQYF. The CDR3 DNA is TGTGCCAGCAGTTACTCGGCCTTGTTCGGGCTGGACAGGGATACGCAGTATTTT.